The source of this T cell receptor beta chain is a study of T cells in Graves' hyperthyroidism and ophthalmopathy. The overall study: At the time of initial diagnosis and before any treatment, peripheral blood was collected.

Regarding this clonotype: The antigen remains undetermined.

Regarding the study as a whole: Ophthalmopathy was distinguished from stable hyperthyroidism by 13 V-J signatures.

The PBMCs studied were ones that came from 10 ml fresh peripheral blood. TCR beta CDR3 regions were amplified from RNA transcripts. The study used the HTBI primer set for a first-round RT-PCR of the TCR CDR3. TCRdb called the multiplex PCR reads again in MiXCR, with one record for every CDR3 protein. Of 300,000 to 450,000 distinct CDR3 sequences in the sample, approximately 15% were seen once. Germline values: CDR1 LNHNV, CDR2 YYDKDF (reference sequence). The CDR3 runs to 16 residues. V shed 3 bases, J shed 4 bases, and the junction held 9 bases outside the gene matches. The specimen sequenced was blood. The chain couples TRBV15 to TRBJ2-5, with TRBD1 identical over 9 bases. The sequence derives from a young woman with Graves' hyperthyroidism that later progressed to Graves' ophthalmopathy. CDR3 loop: CATSRTGTGPAETQYF. The CDR3 nucleotides are TGTGCCACCAGCAGGACCGGGACAGGGCCAGCAGAGACCCAGTACTTC. Combining the CDR3 with reference TRBV15 and TRBJ2-5 gives the whole variable domain DAMVIQNPRYQVTQFGKPVTLSCSQTLNHNVMYWYQQKSSQAPKLLFHYYDKDFNNEADTPDNFQSRRPNTSFCFLDIRSPGLGDTAMYLCATSRTGTGPAETQYFGPGTRLLVL.